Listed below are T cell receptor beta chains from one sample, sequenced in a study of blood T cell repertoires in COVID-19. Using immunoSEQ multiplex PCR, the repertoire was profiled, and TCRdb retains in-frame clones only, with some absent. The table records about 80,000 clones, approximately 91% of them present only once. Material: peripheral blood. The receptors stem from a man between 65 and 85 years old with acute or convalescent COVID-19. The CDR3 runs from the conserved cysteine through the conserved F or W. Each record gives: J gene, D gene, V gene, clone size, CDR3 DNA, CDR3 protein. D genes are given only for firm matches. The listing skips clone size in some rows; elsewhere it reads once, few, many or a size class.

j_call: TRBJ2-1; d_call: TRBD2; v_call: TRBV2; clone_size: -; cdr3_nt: TGTGCCAGCAGTGTTCGCACTAGCGGATCCTACAATGAGCAGTTCTTC; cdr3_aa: CASSVRTSGSYNEQFF
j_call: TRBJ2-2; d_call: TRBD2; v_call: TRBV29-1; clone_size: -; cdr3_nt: TGCAGCGTTGCGGGACTAGCGGGAGGGATTAACACCGGGGAGCTGTTTTTT; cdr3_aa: CSVAGLAGGINTGELFF
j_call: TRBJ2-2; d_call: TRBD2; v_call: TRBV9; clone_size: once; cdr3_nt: TGTGCCAGCAGCCTGGGACTAGCGGGAGGGTTAGGAACCGGGGAGCTGTTTTTT; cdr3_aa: CASSLGLAGGLGTGELFF
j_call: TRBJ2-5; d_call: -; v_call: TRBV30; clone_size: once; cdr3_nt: TGTGCCTGGAGTGTACAACAGGGAAATCGAGAGACCCAGTACTTC; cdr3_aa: CAWSVQQGNRETQYF
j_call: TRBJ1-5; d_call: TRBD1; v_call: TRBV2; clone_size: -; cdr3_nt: TGTGCCAGCAGTCATAATAGGACAGGTTTTAGCAATCAGCCCCAGCATTTT; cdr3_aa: CASSHNRTGFSNQPQHF
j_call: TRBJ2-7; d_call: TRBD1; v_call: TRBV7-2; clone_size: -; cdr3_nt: TGTGCCAGCAGCCCCAGACAGGGTCTCTACGAGCAGTACTTC; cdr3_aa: CASSPRQGLYEQYF
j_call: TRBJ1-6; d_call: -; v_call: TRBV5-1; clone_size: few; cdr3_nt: TGCGCCAGCAGCTTGGGAGGTGACTCCTATAATTCACCCCTCCACTTT; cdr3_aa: CASSLGGDSYNSPLHF
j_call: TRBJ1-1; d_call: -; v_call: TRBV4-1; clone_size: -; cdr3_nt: TGCGCCAGCAGCCAACTCCTCGGGAGGAGGGTGGACACTGAAGCTTTCTTT; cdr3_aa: CASSQLLGRRVDTEAFF
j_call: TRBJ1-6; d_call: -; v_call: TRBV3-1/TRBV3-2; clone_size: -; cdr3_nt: TGTGCCAGCAGCCCAACGGTGGCTAACAGGGACAATTCACCCCTCCACTTT; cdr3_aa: CASSPTVANRDNSPLHF
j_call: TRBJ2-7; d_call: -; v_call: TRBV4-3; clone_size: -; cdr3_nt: TGCGCCAGCAGCCAAGTGAGAGGTGGGCAGGGCCCCTACGAGCAGTACTTC; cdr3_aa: CASSQVRGGQGPYEQYF
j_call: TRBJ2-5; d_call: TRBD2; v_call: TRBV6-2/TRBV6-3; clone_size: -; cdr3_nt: TGTGCCAGCAGTGACCCCGGGACTAGTGGGACCCAGTACTTC; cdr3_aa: CASSDPGTSGTQYF
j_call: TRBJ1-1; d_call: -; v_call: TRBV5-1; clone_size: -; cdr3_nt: TGCGCCAGCGGATTACAGGGGAACACTGAAGCTTTCTTT; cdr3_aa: CASGLQGNTEAFF
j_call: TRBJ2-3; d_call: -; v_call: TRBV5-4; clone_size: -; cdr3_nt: TGTGCCAGCAGCTTCCTCCGGGGGGCCACAGATACGCAGTATTTT; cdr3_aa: CASSFLRGATDTQYF
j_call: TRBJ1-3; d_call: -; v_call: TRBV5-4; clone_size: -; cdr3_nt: TGTGCCAGCAGTTTGGAAACAGGGAGCTCTGGAAACACCATATATTTT; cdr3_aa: CASSLETGSSGNTIYF
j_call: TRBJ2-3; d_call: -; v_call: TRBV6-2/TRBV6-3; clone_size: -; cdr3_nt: TGTGCCAGCAGTTACCGCCTTGTGAGCGGACGCACAGATACGCAGTATTTT; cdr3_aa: CASSYRLVSGRTDTQYF
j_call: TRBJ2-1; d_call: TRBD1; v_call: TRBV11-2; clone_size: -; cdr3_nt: TGTGCCAGCAGCTTATTTGGGACAGGGGTCAATGAGCAGTTCTTC; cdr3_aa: CASSLFGTGVNEQFF
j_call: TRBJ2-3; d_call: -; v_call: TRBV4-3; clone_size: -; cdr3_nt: TGCGCCAGCAGCCAAGATGGCCGCACAGATACGCAGTATTTT; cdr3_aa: CASSQDGRTDTQYF